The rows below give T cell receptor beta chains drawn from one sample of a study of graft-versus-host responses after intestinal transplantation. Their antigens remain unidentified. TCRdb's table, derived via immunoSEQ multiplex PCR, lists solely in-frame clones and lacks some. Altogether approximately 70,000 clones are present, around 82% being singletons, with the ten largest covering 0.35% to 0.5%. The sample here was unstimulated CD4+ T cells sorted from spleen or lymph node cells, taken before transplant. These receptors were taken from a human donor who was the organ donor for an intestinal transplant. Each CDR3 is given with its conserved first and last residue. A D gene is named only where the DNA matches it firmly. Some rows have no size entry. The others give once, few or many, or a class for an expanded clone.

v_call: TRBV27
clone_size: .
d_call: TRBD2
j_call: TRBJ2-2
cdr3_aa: CASSPRTSGRHTGELFF
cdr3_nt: TGTGCCAGCAGTCCCAGGACTAGCGGGAGACACACCGGGGAGCTGTTTTTT

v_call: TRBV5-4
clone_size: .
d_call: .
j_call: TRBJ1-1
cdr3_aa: CASSLELYQGNTEAFF
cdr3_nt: TGTGCCAGCAGCTTGGAACTTTATCAGGGGAACACTGAAGCTTTCTTT

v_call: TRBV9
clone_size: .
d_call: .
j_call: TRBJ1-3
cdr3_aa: CASSVMGLAGNTIYF
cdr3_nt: TGTGCCAGCAGCGTGATGGGCTTGGCTGGAAACACCATATATTTT

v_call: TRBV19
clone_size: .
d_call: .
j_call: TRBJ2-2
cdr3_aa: CASRRGNTGELFF
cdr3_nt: TGTGCCAGTAGACGGGGGAACACCGGGGAGCTGTTTTTT

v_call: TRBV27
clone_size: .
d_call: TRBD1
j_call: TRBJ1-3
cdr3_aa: CASSPRQGAAGNTIYF
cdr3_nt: TGTGCCAGCAGTCCGCGACAGGGGGCTGCCGGAAACACCATATATTTT

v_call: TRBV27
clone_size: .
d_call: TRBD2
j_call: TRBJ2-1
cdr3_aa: CASREGGLAVYNEQFF
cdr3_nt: TGTGCCAGCAGGGAAGGGGGACTAGCGGTATACAATGAGCAGTTCTTC

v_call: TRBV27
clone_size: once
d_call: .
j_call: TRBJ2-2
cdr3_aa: CASSLSRNTGELFF
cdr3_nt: TGTGCCAGCAGTTTATCGAGGAACACCGGGGAGCTGTTTTTT

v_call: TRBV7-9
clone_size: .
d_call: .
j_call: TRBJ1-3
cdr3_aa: CASSLGPRNSGNTIYF
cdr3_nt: TGTGCCAGCAGCTTAGGCCCGCGAAACTCTGGAAACACCATATATTTT

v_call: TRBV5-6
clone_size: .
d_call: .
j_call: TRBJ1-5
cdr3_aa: CASSTGSGQPQHF
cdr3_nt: TGTGCCAGCAGTACAGGGTCAGGTCAGCCCCAGCATTTT

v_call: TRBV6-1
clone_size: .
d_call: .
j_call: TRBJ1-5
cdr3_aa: CASSEVSSIGRAQPQHF
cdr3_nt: TGTGCCAGCAGTGAAGTCAGTTCTATCGGGAGGGCCCAGCCCCAGCATTTT

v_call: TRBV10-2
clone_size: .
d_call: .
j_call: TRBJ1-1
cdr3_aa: CASIGGTGTKGTEAFF
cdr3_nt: TGCGCCAGCATAGGCGGTACAGGAACCAAGGGCACTGAAGCTTTCTTT

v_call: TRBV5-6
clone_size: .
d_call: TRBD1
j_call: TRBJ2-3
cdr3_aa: CASSLEGQGAADTQYF
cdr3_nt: TGTGCCAGCAGCTTGGAGGGACAGGGGGCCGCAGATACGCAGTATTTT

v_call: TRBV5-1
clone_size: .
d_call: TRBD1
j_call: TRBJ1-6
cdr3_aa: CASSLLGQGGSPLHF
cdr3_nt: TGCGCCAGCAGCTTGTTGGGACAGGGTGGTTCACCCCTCCACTTT

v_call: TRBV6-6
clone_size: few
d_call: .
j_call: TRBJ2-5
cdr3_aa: CASAQAETQYF
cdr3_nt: TGTGCCAGCGCCCAGGCAGAGACCCAGTACTTC

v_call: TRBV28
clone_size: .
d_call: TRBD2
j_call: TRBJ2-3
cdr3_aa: CASSLFIQRGLARPDTQYF
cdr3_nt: TGTGCCAGCAGTTTATTTATTCAGCGGGGACTAGCGCGGCCAGATACGCAGTATTTT

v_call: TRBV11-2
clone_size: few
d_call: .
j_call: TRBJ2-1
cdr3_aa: CASSLIRGNEQFF
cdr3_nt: TGTGCCAGCAGCCTAATCCGGGGGAATGAGCAGTTCTTC